This TCR beta chain was recovered during a study of beta chain features in type 1 diabetes. Study information: Age, gender, cell numbers and subset yield matched between patients and controls. Regarding the study as a whole: People with Type 1 diabetes carried modestly yet significantly shorter TCRB CDR3s in all four CD4+ subsets.

Purity exceeding 98% was reached by all sorted populations. A note on this clone: The antigen remains undetermined.

The CDR3 is 15 amino acids. V dropped 1 base and J dropped 7 bases, with 16 bases sitting between them. The germline gives CDR1 MNHEY, CDR2 SMNVEV (reference sequence). Reverse transcribing all isolated RNA meant expressed TCRB transcripts were sequenced. Sequencing used immunoSEQ multiplex PCR; TCRdb keeps in-frame clones, though not all of them. The sample consists of more than 550,000 clones, over 12% of them appearing once. The V and J genes are TRBV27 and TRBJ1-2; possibly TRBD1 for D (6 bases). The sample consisted of naive CD4+ T cells from blood. The source is a man between 18 and 35 years old with type 1 diabetes. The CDR3 region has the DNA TGTGCCAGCAGTTTATTGGTTGGGGGGCACGGTGGCTACACCTTC. It translates to CASSLLVGGHGGYTF.